The 25 T cell receptor beta chains below were found in one sample sequenced in a study of CD4 T cells in relation to SARS-CoV-2 and coronaviruses (dated by TCRdb to the early 2020s). What these receptors recognize is not known. Library preparation used the immunoSEQ multiplex PCR assay. TCRdb holds this immuneACCESS table with in-frame rearrangements only. Some clones are missing; in checked studies, unresolved V genes explain under half, and the rest has no known cause. Present in this sample are about 22,000 clones, roughly 72% of which were seen just once. The ten largest clonotypes hold about a sixth of the sample. CD4+ T cells from unexposed donors were collected before the COVID-19 pandemic (2011-2018). After less than 13 days of culture, CD4+ T cells were isolated with the EasySep CD4+ T cell isolation kit. Sequenced material: CD4+ T cells from PBMCs, cultured in vitro. The receptors here all came from a human donor in good health.

This clone showed up just once. The chain links TRBV19 to TRBJ2-1, with 8 bases fitting TRBD1. Germline CDR1 and CDR2: LNHDA and SQIVND (reference sequence). V lost 3 bases to trimming and J lost 8 bases; unmatched junction nucleotides: 6. CDR3 length equals 14 residues. This CDR3 is CASSILQGGDEQFF. CDR3 DNA sequence: TGTGCCAGTAGTATCTTACAGGGGGGAGATGAGCAGTTCTTC.

This clone turned up a few times. This chain connects TRBV6-6 to TRBJ2-7; tentatively, D is TRBD1 (6 bases). The germline gives CDR1 MNHNY, CDR2 SVGAGI (reference sequence). CDR3 length: 14 amino acids. V dropped 2 bases and J dropped 3 bases, with 11 bases sitting between them. CDR3 DNA: TGTGCCAGCAGTTACCCGACAGGTATCTACGAGCAGTACTTC. It is translated as CASSYPTGIYEQYF.

The chain couples TRBV9 to TRBJ2-7; D possibly corresponds to TRBD1 (6 bases). V was shortened by 0 bases and J by 3 bases, with 10 bases between the two germline ends. The CDR3 is 14 amino acids. Germline V gives CDR1 SGDLS, CDR2 YYNGEE. CDR3 in amino acids: CASSVGQGYYEQYF. CDR3 coding DNA: TGTGCCAGCAGCGTAGGTCAGGGGTACTACGAGCAGTACTTC.

This clone has only a few counts. V usage is TRBV29-1 and J usage is TRBJ2-2; D remains unclear. CDR3 length: 12 amino acids. V was cut by 1 base and J by 6 bases, with 6 bases left in between. Germline-derived CDR1 and CDR2 are SQVTM and ANQGSEA. The chain's CDR3 is CSVEVFPGELFF. The DNA for the CDR3 is TGCAGCGTTGAAGTGTTCCCCGGGGAGCTGTTTTTT.

The rearrangement uses TRBV7-8 and TRBJ2-7, with 8 bases lining up with TRBD1. The CDR3 is made up of 13 amino acids. J lost 6 bases, V lost 5 bases, and 6 bases had no gene match. CDR1 is SGHVS, CDR2 FQNEAQ, per germline. The CDR3 coding sequence is TGTGCCAGCAGCCTACAGACAGGGGCCGAGCAGTACTTC. Translation gives CASSLQTGAEQYF. The full variable domain, completed using reference TRBV7-8 and TRBJ2-7, is GAGVSQSPRYKVAKRGQDVALRCDPISGHVSLFWYQQALGQGPEFLTYFQNEAQLDKSGLPSDRFFAERPEGSVSTLKIQRTQQEDSAVYLCASSLQTGAEQYFGPGTRLTVT.

The V gene is TRBV18, the J gene TRBJ2-5, with D possibly being TRBD1 or TRBD2 (5 bases each). Germline loops: CDR1 KGHSH, CDR2 LQKENI. The CDR3 runs to 13 residues. With 4 bases removed from V and 1 base from J, the gap between germline ends came to 7 bases. The CDR3 region has the DNA TGTGCCAGCTCACGGGGGTCCCAAGAGACCCAGTACTTC. Translating gives CASSRGSQETQYF.

The chain carries TRBV19 and TRBJ1-6; D is ambiguous. Trimming cost V 5 bases and J 4 bases, with 6 bases left between them. CDR1 is LNHDA and CDR2 is SQIVND in the germline V gene (reference sequence). The CDR3 is made up of 13 amino acids. The CDR3 DNA reads TGTGCCAGTAGTTTCACTTATAATTCACCCCTCCACTTT. It translates to CASSFTYNSPLHF.

The genes are TRBV5-1 and TRBJ2-1; 8 bases are a match to TRBD2. Germline V lookup: CDR1 SGHRS, CDR2 YFSETQ. Trimming at V came to 4 bases and at J to 4 bases, leaving 13 bases not matched to a gene. This CDR3 comprises 17 residues. For the CDR3, the DNA is TGCGCCAGCAGCCCACGACTAGCGCGGATGGGATACAATGAGCAGTTCTTC. Translating gives CASSPRLARMGYNEQFF.

V gene TRBV27 combines with J gene TRBJ2-7, with TRBD1 identical over 10 bases. The CDR3 contains 14 residues. The V and J ends lost 5 bases and 1 base, in that order; junction bases with no gene match: 2. CDR1 and CDR2 from the germline V gene are MNHEY and SMNVEV (reference sequence). CDR3 amino acids: CASSKGQGSYEQYF. In nucleotides, the CDR3 is TGTGCCAGCAGTAAGGGACAGGGGTCCTACGAGCAGTACTTC.

The V gene is TRBV4-3, the J gene TRBJ2-2; TRBD2 matches 12 bases. The CDR3 has 18 amino acids. Germline CDR1 reads LGHNA; CDR2 reads YSLEER. The junction had 4 bases not matched to a gene; V was cut back by 0 bases and J by 2 bases. CDR3 bases: TGCGCCAGCAGCCAAGATCCTAGCGGGGGGGACAACACCGGGGAGCTGTTTTTT. Translating it yields CASSQDPSGGDNTGELFF.

The chain links TRBV6-2 or TRBV6-3 to TRBJ2-7; 10 nucleotides align to TRBD1. Germline-derived CDR1 and CDR2 are MNHEY and SVGEGT. The CDR3 totals 16 residues. Trimming at V came to 0 bases and at J to 1 base, leaving 3 bases not matched to a gene. DNA of the CDR3: TGTGCCAGCAGTTACTCGCGGGACAGGGGATCCTACGAGCAGTACTTC. It codes for CASSYSRDRGSYEQYF.

This sequence joins TRBV21-1 and TRBJ2-7; the listed D gene, TRBD2, was not tested against the DNA. TRBV21-1 is classified as a pseudogene. The CDR3 totals 18 residues. The CDR3 DNA follows: TGTGCCAGCAGCAACACCCCATCGTCGGGGACTAGATATCACGAGCAGTACTTC. Translation gives CASSNTPSSGTRYHEQYF.

The J gene is TRBJ2-1, the V gene TRBV7-7; D is undetermined. V was shortened by 4 bases and J by 11 bases, with 18 bases between the two germline ends. Germline V lookup: CDR1 SSHAT, CDR2 FNYEAQ (reference sequence). The CDR3 is made up of 14 amino acids. In nucleotides, the CDR3 is TGTGCCAGCAGCTCAGCCGGGCCCCACACGCAGCAGTTCTTC. As protein: CASSSAGPHTQQFF.

V and J are TRBV7-2 and TRBJ2-7, with 10 bases aligning to TRBD2. After removal of 2 bases from V and 5 bases from J, the junction contained 6 bases not matched to a gene. The CDR3 has 15 residues. The germline V gene encodes CDR1 SGHTA and CDR2 FQGNSA. Here the CDR3 DNA reads TGTGCCAGCAGCTTATTCCTAGCGGGAGTTAACGAGCAGTACTTC. Protein: CASSLFLAGVNEQYF.

The V and J genes are TRBV27 and TRBJ1-2; 7 positions agree with TRBD1. Germline V gene data show CDR1 as MNHEY and CDR2 as SMNVEV (reference sequence). CDR3 length: 13 residues. Trimming at V came to 5 bases and at J to 4 bases, leaving 4 bases not matched to a gene. CDR3 coding DNA: TGTGCCAGCAGTCCAGGGACAGTCTATGGCTACACCTTC. This codes for CASSPGTVYGYTF.

This clone appeared a few times. The CDR3 DNA sequence: TGTGCCATCAGCGGGGGGACAGGGGCGGATTCACCCCTCCACTTT. The encoded protein is CAISGGTGADSPLHF. The chain links TRBV10-3 to TRBJ1-6; 10 nucleotides align to TRBD1. The V gene's germline CDR1 is ENHRY and CDR2 SYGVKD. Trimming at V came to 6 bases and at J to 8 bases, leaving 7 bases not matched to a gene. The CDR3 consists of 15 residues.

The chain uses TRBV7-9 and TRBJ2-5; 9 bases agree with TRBD1. Germline CDR1 reads SEHNR; CDR2 reads FQNEAQ (reference sequence). With 5 bases clipped from V and 10 bases from J, the junction kept 8 bases outside the gene matches. CDR3 length: 13 amino acids. The CDR3 DNA reads as TGTGCCAGCAGCGCCGGGACAGGGAGGGGCCAGTACTTC. It yields the protein CASSAGTGRGQYF. The full variable domain, completed using reference TRBV7-9 and TRBJ2-5, is DTGVSQNPRHKITKRGQNVTFRCDPISEHNRLYWYRQTLGQGPEFLTYFQNEAQLEKSRLLSDRFSAERPKGSFSTLEIQRTEQGDSAMYLCASSAGTGRGQYFGPGTRLLVL.

This clone came up a few times. The chain joins TRBV7-9 to TRBJ2-1; 9 nucleotides agree with TRBD2. The ends lost 5 bases at V and 2 bases at J; junction bases unmatched: 4. Germline assignment: CDR1 SEHNR and CDR2 FQNEAQ (reference sequence). The CDR3 covers 15 residues. The CDR3 DNA reads as TGTGCCAGCAGCAATAGCGGGGGTCCCTACAATGAGCAGTTCTTC. The encoded protein is CASSNSGGPYNEQFF.

The chain recombines TRBV3-1 (or the pseudogene TRBV3-2) with TRBJ2-7; possibly TRBD1 for D (5 bases). The V end lost 4 bases, the J end lost 0 bases, and 7 bases lay between the germline ends. The CDR3 loop spans 13 amino acids. Germline lookup yields CDR1 LGHDT and CDR2 YNNKEL (reference sequence). The CDR3 reads CASSPGPSYEQYF. CDR3 bases: TGTGCCAGCAGCCCAGGGCCCTCCTACGAGCAGTACTTC.

This chain links TRBV25-1 with TRBJ2-5; D may be TRBD1 (5 bases). CDR3 length: 14 amino acids. Looked up from germline, CDR1 is MGHDK and CDR2 is SYGVNS. Trimming removed 3 bases from V and 2 bases from J, with 10 bases in between. The DNA for the CDR3 is TGTGCCAGCAGTGACCGACAGTGGCAAGAGACCCAGTACTTC. Encoded protein: CASSDRQWQETQYF.

The chain is built from TRBV3-1 (or the pseudogene TRBV3-2) and TRBJ2-3; 9 bases line up with TRBD1. Unmatched junction bases numbered 10, after V lost 5 bases and J lost 4 bases. CDR1 LGHDT and CDR2 YNNKEL come from the germline V gene (reference sequence). This CDR3 region has 16 residues. CDR3 region: CASSSRGQGGADTQYF. For the CDR3, the DNA is TGTGCCAGCAGCTCCAGGGGACAGGGTGGCGCAGATACGCAGTATTTT.

The rearrangement joins TRBV2 to TRBJ2-7; D call uncertain. Trimming cost V 4 bases and J 7 bases, with 14 bases left between them. Germline V lookup: CDR1 SNHLY, CDR2 FYNNEI. This CDR3 is 13 amino acids long. The CDR3 loop is CASSVNALGEQYF. CDR3 nucleotide sequence: TGTGCCAGCAGTGTCAATGCCCTCGGAGAGCAGTACTTC.

This chain connects TRBV12-3 or TRBV12-4 to TRBJ1-2, with D unclear. This CDR3 contains 13 residues. Trimming took off 2 bases at V and 1 base at J, with 5 bases between the two ends. The CDR3 here is CASSLSNNYGYTF. The CDR3 DNA reads as TGTGCCAGCAGTTTATCGAATAACTATGGCTACACCTTC.

V and J are TRBV10-3 and TRBJ2-7; 12 nucleotides line up with TRBD1. Germline CDR1 is ENHRY and CDR2 is SYGVKD. There are 15 residues in the CDR3. V gave up 6 bases and J gave up 5 bases; unmatched junction bases: 8. CDR3 residues: CAIREGTGGLDEQYF. CDR3 nucleotides: TGTGCCATCAGGGAGGGGACAGGGGGCCTCGACGAGCAGTACTTC.

V is TRBV6-5 and J is TRBJ1-6; 9 bases align to TRBD1. The trim removed 7 bases at V and 10 bases at J, leaving 5 bases unmatched. From germline, CDR1 is MNHEY and CDR2 SVGAGI. The CDR3 spans 13 residues. The CDR3 reads CASTGTGNSPLHF. The DNA for the CDR3 is TGTGCCAGCACGGGGACAGGGAACTCACCCCTCCACTTT.